A single TCR beta chain is shown here with its context. Its antigen is still unknown. The sample comes from a study of shared clonotypes between healthy human individuals. Overall study results and limits: Even with large depth, rarefaction showed that sorted-subset sequencing was incomplete. Generally, naive subsets (rather than memory subsets) showed larger estimated richness.

V was pared by 2 bases and J by 4 bases, with 4 bases of the junction left unmatched. Germline lookup yields CDR1 SGHKS and CDR2 YYEKEE (reference sequence). CDR3 length equals 15 residues. Division of CD4+ cells produced a CD45RA+ naive subset and a CD45RA-negative memory subset. Sequenced by immunoSEQ multiplex PCR; TCRdb stores in-frame clones only, minus some. Altogether some 1,600,000 clones are present, under 99% being singletons, with the ten largest covering around 0.47%. Sample: naive CD4+ T cells sorted from blood. Subset defined: CD45RA+ positively selected. This clonotype originated in a man younger than 40 in good health. The V call is TRBV5-5, the J call TRBJ2-2, with 8 bases identical to TRBD1. CDR3 protein: CASSLGQGPTGELFF. CDR3 nucleotides: TGTGCCAGCAGCTTAGGACAGGGACCCACCGGGGAGCTGTTTTTT.